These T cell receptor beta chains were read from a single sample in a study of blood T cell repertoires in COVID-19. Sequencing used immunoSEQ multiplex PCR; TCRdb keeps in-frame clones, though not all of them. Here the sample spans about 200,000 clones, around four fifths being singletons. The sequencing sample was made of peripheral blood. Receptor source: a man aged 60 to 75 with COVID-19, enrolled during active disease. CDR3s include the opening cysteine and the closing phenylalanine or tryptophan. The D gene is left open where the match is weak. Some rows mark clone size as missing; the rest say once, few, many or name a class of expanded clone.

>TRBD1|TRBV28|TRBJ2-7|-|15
TGTGCCAGCGGGTCGTCCGGGACAGGGTTCTACGAGCAGTACTTC
CASGSSGTGFYEQYF
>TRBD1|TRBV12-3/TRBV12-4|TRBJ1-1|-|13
TGTGCCAGCAATCGGGACAGGGTTGCAGAAGCTTTCTTT
CASNRDRVAEAFF
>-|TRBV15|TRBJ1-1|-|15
TGTGCCACCAGCAGAGATCTTGGCGGCCTAGCTGAAGCTTTCTTT
CATSRDLGGLAEAFF
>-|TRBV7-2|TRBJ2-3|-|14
TGTGCCAGCAGCCCCTCCCTTGGGCGAGATACGCAGTATTTT
CASSPSLGRDTQYF
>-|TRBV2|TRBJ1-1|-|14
TGTGCCAGCAGTGAAGCGGTCCGTACGAGTGAAGCTTTCTTT
CASSEAVRTSEAFF
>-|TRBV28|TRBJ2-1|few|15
TGTGCCAGCAGTGTGCCAGGCCTCTACTACAATGAGCAGTTCTTC
CASSVPGLYYNEQFF
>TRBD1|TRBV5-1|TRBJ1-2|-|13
TGCGCCAGCAGCCAAGGGACAGGGGATGGCTACACCTTC
CASSQGTGDGYTF
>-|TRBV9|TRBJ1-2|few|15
TGTGCCAGCAGCGTAGGGACATCCAAGGGATATGGCTACACCTTC
CASSVGTSKGYGYTF
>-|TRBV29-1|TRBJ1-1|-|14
TGCAGCGTTTCCGTCGGCGGAGTCGACACTGAAGCTTTCTTT
CSVSVGGVDTEAFF
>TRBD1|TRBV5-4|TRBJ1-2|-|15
TGTGCCAGCAGCTGGGGGGCAGGGGGCAACTATGGCTACACCTTC
CASSWGAGGNYGYTF
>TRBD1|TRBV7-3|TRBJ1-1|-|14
TGTGCCAGCAGCCCACAGGGGGCGAGCCCTGAAGCTTTCTTT
CASSPQGASPEAFF
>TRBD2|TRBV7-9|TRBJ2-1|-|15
TGTGCCAGCACTCAACGGACTAGCGGGACGAATGAGCAGTTCTTC
CASTQRTSGTNEQFF
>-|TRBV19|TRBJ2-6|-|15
TGTGCCAGTAGAGATGGACAGTCTGGGGCCAACGTCCTGACTTTC
CASRDGQSGANVLTF
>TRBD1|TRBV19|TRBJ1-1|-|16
TGTGCCAGTTCTGACAGGGGGCAACGTGATAACACTGAAGCTTTCTTT
CASSDRGQRDNTEAFF
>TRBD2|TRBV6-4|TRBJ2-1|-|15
TGTGCCAGCAGGTCAAGCGGGATAGGGTACAATGAGCAGTTCTTC
CASRSSGIGYNEQFF
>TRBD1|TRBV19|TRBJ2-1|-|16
TGTGCCAGTAGTATTACGGGACAGGGGCCGCAGGGATGGCAGTTCTTC
CASSITGQGPQGWQFF